This TCR beta chain came from a study of OX40 agonist ivuxolimab in advanced cancers. This table comes from immunoSEQ multiplex PCR, and its TCRdb copy is limited to in-frame clones, with some not included. The sample shows fewer than 85,000 clones, about 73% of them seen only once. The V and J ends lost 4 bases and 8 bases respectively, with 17 bases between them. Germline V CDR1 and CDR2: MGHRA, YSYEKL. This CDR3 comprises 15 residues. The sample here was CD4+ or CD8+ T cells sorted from blood, taken in a trial of the OX40 agonist ivuxolimab. The TCR sequence derives from an adult with an advanced solid tumor such as melanoma, head and neck, liver or kidney cancer. The chain is built from TRBV4-1 and TRBJ1-4; TRBD1 is a possible D gene (5 bases). The CDR3 region is CASSLGTPRTEKLFF. For the CDR3, the DNA is TGCGCCAGCAGCCTGGGGACGCCACGAACGGAAAAACTGTTTTTT.